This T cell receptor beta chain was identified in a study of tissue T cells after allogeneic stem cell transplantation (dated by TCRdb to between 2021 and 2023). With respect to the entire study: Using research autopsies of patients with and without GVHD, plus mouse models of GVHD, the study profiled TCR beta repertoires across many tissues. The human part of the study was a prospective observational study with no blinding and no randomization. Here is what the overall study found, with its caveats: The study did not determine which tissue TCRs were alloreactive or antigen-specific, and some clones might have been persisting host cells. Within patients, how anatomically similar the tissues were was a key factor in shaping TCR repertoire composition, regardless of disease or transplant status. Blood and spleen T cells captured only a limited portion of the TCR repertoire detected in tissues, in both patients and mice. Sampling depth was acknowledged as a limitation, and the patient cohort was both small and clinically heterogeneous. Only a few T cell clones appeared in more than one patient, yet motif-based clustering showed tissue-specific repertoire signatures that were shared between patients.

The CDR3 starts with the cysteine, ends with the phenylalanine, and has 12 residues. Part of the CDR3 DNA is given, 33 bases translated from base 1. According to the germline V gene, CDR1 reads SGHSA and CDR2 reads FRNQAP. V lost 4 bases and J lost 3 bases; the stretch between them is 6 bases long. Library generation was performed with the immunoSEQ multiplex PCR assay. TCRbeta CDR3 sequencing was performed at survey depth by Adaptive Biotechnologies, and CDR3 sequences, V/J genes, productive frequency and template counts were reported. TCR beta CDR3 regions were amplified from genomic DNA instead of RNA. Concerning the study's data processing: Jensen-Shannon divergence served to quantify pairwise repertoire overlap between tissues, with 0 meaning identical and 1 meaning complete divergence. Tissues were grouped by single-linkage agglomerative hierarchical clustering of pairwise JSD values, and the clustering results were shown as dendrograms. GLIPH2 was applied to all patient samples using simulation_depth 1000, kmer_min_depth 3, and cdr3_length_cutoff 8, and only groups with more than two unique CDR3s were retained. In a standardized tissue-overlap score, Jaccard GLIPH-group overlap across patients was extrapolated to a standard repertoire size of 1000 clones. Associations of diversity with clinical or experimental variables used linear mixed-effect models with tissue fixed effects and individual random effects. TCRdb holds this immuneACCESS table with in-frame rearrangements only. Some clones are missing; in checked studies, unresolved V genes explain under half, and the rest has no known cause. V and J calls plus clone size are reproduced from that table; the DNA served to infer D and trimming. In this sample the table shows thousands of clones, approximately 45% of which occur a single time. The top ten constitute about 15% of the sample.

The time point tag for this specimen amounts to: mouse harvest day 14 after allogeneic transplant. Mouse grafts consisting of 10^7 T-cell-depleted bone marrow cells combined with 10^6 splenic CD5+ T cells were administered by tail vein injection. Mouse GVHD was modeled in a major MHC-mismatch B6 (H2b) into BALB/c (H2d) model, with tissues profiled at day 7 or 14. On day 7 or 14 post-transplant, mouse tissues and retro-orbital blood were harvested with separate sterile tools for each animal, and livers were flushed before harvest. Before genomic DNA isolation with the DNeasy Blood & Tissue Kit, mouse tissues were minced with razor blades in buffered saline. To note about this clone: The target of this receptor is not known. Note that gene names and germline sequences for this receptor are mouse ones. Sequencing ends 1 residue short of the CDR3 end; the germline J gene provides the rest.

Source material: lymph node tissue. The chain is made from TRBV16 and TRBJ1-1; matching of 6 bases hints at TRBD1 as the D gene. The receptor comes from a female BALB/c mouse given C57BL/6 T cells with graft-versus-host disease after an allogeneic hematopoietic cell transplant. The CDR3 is CASSSGDTEVFF. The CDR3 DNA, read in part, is TGTGCAAGCAGCTCAGGGGACACAGAAGTCTTC.